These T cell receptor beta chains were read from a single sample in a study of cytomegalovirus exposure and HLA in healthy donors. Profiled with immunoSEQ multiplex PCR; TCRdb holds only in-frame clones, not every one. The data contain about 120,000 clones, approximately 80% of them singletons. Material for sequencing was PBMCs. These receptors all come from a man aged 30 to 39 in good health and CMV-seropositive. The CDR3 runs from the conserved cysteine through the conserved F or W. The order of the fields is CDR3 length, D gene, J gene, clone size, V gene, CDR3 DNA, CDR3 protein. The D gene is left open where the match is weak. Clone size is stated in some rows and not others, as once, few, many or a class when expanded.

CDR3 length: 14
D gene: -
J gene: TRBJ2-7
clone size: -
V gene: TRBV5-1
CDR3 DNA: TGCGCCAGCAGCTTGCGGAGGGATTGGGACGAGCAGTACTTC
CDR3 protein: CASSLRRDWDEQYF

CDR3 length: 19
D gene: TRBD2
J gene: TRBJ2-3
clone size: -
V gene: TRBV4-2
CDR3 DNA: TGTGCCAGCAGCCAAGTGGTAGCGGGGGGGACGTCAACACCTGATACGCAGTATTTT
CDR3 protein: CASSQVVAGGTSTPDTQYF

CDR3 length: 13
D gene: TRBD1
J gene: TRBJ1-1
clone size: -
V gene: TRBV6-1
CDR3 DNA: TGTGCCAGCAGTCCGGACAGGGCCGGTGAAGCTTTCTTT
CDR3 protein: CASSPDRAGEAFF

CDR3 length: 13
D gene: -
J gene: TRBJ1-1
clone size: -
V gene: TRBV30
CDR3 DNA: TGTGCCTGGAGTCCTATACAGGGTACTGAAGCTTTCTTT
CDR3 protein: CAWSPIQGTEAFF

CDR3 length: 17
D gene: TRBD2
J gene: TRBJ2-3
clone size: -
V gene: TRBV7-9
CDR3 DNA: TGTGCCAGCAGCTTAAGTCTAGCGGGGGAAAGCGCAGATACGCAGTATTTT
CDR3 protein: CASSLSLAGESADTQYF

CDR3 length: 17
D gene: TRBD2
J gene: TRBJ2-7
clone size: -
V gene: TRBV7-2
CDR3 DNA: TGTGCCAGCAGCTTATTAGCGGGGGGTTCCCGCTCCTACGAGCAGTACTTC
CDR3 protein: CASSLLAGGSRSYEQYF

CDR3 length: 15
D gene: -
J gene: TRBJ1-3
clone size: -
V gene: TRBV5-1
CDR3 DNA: TGCGCCAGCAGCTTGGAAGGGAGCTCTGGAAACACCATATATTTT
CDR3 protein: CASSLEGSSGNTIYF

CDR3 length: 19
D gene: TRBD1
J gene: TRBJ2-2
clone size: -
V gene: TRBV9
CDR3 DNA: TGTGCCAGCAGCCTTAACCAGGGGGCATCGTTCGCGAACACCGGGGAGCTGTTTTTT
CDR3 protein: CASSLNQGASFANTGELFF

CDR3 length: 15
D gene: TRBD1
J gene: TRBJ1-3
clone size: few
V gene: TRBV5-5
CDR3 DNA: TGTGCCAGCAGCTTGTTGGGACAGACTGGAAACACCATATATTTT
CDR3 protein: CASSLLGQTGNTIYF

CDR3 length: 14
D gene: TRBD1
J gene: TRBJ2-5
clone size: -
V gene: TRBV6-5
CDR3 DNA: TGTGCCAGCAGCTGGACAGGGCAACAAGAGACCCAGTACTTC
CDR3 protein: CASSWTGQQETQYF

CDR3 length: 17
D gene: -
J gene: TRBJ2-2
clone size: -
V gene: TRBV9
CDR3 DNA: TGTGCCAGCAGCCCACCCGGGGCGGGGACGAACACCGGGGAGCTGTTTTTT
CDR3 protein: CASSPPGAGTNTGELFF

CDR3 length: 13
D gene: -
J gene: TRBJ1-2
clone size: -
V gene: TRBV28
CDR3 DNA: TGTGCCAGCAGTCTCACGGGGGGAAATGGCTACACCTTC
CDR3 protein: CASSLTGGNGYTF

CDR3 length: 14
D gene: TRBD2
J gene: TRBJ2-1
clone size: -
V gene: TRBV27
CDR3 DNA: TGTGCCAGCAGTTTAGGCGGGGGGTACAATGAGCAGTTCTTC
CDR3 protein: CASSLGGGYNEQFF

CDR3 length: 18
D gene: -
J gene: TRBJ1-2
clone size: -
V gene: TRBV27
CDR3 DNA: TGTGCCAGCAGTAAATTCGGGGGGAGTGGGGGTCGGTACTATGGCTACACCTTC
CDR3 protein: CASSKFGGSGGRYYGYTF

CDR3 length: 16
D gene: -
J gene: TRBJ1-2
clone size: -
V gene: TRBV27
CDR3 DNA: TGTGCCAGCTCCCAAATGGGGCAGCATCACGCTTATGGCTACACCTTC
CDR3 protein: CASSQMGQHHAYGYTF

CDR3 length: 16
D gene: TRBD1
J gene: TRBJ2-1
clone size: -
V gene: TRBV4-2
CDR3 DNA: TGTGCCAGCAGCCTAACCCGGGACAGGGGATACAATGAGCAGTTCTTC
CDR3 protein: CASSLTRDRGYNEQFF

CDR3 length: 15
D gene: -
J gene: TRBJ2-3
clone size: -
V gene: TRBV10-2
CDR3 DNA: TGCGCCAGCAGCCTGGCGGTTTCTAGCACAGATACGCAGTATTTT
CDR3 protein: CASSLAVSSTDTQYF

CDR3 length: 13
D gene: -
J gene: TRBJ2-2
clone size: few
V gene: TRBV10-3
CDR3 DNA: TGTGCCATCGATGGGGAGGAGACCGGGGAGCTGTTTTTT
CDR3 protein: CAIDGEETGELFF

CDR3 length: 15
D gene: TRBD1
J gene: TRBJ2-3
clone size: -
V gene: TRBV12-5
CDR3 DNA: TGTGCTAGTGGTTTGAACAGGGGCTGGGAAGATACGCAGTATTTT
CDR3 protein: CASGLNRGWEDTQYF

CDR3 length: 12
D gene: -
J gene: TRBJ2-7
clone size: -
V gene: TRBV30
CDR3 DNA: TGTGCCTGGAGTGGGGCCGCCTACGAGCAGTACTTC
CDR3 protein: CAWSGAAYEQYF

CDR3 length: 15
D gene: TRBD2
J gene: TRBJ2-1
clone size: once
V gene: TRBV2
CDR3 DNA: TGTGCCAGCAGTGGGAGCGGGGGGGCCTCGAATGAGCAGTTCTTC
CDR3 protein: CASSGSGGASNEQFF

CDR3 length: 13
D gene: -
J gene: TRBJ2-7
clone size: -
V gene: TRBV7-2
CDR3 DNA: TGTGCCAGCAGCCTCATGGGGCTCTACGAGCAGTACTTC
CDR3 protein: CASSLMGLYEQYF

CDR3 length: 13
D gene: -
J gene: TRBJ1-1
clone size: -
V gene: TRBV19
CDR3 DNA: TGTGCCAGTAGTATCCGGGGAGGGACTGAAGCTTTCTTT
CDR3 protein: CASSIRGGTEAFF

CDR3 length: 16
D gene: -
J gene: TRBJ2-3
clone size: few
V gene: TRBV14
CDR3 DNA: TGTGCCAGCAGCCAGAGACCCGGGTCCTCCTCAGATACGCAGTATTTT
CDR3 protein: CASSQRPGSSSDTQYF

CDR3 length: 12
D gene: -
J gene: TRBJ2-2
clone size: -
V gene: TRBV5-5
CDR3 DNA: TGTGCCAGCAGCTTCGACAGGGGGGAGCTGTTTTTT
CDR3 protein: CASSFDRGELFF

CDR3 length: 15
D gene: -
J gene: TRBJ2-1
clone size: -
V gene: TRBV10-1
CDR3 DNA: TGCGCCAGCAGTGAGTATCGGACAGTGGACAATGAGCAGTTCTTC
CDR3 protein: CASSEYRTVDNEQFF

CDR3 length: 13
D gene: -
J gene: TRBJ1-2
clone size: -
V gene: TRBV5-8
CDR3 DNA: TGTGCCAGCAGCCGGAGGGCGGATTATGGCTACACCTTC
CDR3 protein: CASSRRADYGYTF

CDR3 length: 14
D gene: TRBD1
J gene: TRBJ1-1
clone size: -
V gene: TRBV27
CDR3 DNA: TGTGCCAGCGGTAGAGGGACAGAGCTTATTGAAGCTTTCTTT
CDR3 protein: CASGRGTELIEAFF

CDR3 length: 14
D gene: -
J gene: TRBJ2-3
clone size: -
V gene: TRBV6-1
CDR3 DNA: TGTGCCAGCAGGGCGGGGCAGGGGGTGGATACGCAGTATTTT
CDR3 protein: CASRAGQGVDTQYF

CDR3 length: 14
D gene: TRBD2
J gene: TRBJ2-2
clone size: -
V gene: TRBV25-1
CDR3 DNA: TGTGCCAGCAGGTCGGGGGGGCAAACCGGGGAGCTGTTTTTT
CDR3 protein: CASRSGGQTGELFF

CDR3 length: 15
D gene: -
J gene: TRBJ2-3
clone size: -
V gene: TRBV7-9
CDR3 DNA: TGTTCCAGCAGCTTAAGGGGGGGCTCCACAGATACGCAGTATTTT
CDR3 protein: CSSSLRGGSTDTQYF

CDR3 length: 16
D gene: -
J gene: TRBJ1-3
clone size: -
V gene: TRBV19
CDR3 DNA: TGTGCCAGACCGCGCTTGGGCTGCTCTTCTCGAAACACCATATATTTT
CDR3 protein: CARPRLGCSSRNTIYF

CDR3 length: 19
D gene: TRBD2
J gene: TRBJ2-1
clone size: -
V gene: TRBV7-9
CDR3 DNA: TGTGCCAGCACCGTTGGACTAGCGGGGGGCGACCGGGGTTACAATGAGCAGTTCTTC
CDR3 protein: CASTVGLAGGDRGYNEQFF

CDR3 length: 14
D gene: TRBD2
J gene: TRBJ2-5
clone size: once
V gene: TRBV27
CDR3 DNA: TGTGCCAGCAGTCTAGCGGGGGGGCCAGAGACCCAGTACTTC
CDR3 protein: CASSLAGGPETQYF

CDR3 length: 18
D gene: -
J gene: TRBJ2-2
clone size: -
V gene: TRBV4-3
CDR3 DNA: TGCGCCAGCAGCCAAGAGCCCCTGGGTTCGGGGGACACCGGGGAGCTGTTTTTT
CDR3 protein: CASSQEPLGSGDTGELFF

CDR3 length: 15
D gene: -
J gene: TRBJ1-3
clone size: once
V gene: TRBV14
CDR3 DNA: TGTGCCAGCAGCCGCGATTGGTCCTCTGGAAACACCATATATTTT
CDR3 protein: CASSRDWSSGNTIYF

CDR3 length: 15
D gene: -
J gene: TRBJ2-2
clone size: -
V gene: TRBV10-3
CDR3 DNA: TGTGCCATCAGTGAGGAACTAGTGCAACAAGGGGAGCTGTTTTTT
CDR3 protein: CAISEELVQQGELFF

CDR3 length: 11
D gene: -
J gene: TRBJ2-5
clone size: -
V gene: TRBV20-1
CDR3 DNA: TGCAGTGCTGTCTACGGGGAGACCCAGTACTTC
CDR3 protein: CSAVYGETQYF

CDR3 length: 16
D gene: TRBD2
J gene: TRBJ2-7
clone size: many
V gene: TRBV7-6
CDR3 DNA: TGTGCCAGCAGCCCTCATGCGAGCGGGGGGCACTACGAGCAGTACTTC
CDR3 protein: CASSPHASGGHYEQYF

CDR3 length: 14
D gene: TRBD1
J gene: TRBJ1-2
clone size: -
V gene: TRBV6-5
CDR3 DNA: TGTGCCAGCAGCACCGGGACAGGGGGGCATGGCTACACCTTC
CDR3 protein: CASSTGTGGHGYTF

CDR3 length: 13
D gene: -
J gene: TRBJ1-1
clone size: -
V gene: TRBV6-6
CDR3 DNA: TGTGCCAGCCGAATAGAGGAGAACACTGAAGCTTTCTTT
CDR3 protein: CASRIEENTEAFF

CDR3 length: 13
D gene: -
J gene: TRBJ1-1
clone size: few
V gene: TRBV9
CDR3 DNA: TGTGCCAGCAGCTCTGGACATAACACTGAAGCTTTCTTT
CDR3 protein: CASSSGHNTEAFF

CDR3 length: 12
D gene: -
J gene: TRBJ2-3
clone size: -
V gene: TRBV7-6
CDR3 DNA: TGTGCCAGCAGCTTATCCGCAGATACGCAGTATTTT
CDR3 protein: CASSLSADTQYF

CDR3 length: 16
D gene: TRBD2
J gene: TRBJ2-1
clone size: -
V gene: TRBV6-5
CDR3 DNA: TGTGCCAGCAGTAACTCGCCGGGACTAGGAGACAATGAGCAGTTCTTC
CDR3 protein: CASSNSPGLGDNEQFF

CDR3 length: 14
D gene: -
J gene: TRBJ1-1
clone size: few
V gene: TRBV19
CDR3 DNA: TGTGCCAGTAGTATAGATATGCGGCACACTGAAGCTTTCTTT
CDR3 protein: CASSIDMRHTEAFF

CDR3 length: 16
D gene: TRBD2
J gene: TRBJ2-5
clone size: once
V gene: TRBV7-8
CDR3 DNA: TGTGCCAGCAGCTTAGTCCTAGCGGGGGGGCTGGAGACCCAGTACTTC
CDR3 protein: CASSLVLAGGLETQYF

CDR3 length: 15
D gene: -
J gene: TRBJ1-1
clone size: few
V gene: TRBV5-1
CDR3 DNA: TGCGCCAGCAGCTTGGAACAGGGCGGGAACACTGAAGCTTTCTTT
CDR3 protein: CASSLEQGGNTEAFF

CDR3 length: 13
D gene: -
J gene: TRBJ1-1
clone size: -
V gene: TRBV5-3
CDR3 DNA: TGTGCCAGAAGTTGGGGGAGGGGCACTGAAGCTTTCTTT
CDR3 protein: CARSWGRGTEAFF

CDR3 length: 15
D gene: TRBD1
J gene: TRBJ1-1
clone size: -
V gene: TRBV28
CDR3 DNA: TGTGCCAGCATCCCCCCCGGGACAGTGAACACTGAAGCTTTCTTT
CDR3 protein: CASIPPGTVNTEAFF

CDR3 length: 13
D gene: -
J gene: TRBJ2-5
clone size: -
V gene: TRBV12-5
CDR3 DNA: TGTGCTAGTGGTTGGGAGTTGAAGGAGACCCAGTACTTC
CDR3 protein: CASGWELKETQYF

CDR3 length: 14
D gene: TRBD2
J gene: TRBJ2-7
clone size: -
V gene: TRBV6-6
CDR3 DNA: TGTGCCAGCAAGGGACTAGCGGGATCCTACGAGCAGTACTTC
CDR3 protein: CASKGLAGSYEQYF

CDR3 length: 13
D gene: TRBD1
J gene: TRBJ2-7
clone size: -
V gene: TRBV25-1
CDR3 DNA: TGTGCCAGCAGTGGGGACAGTTCCTACGAGCAGTACTTC
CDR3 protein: CASSGDSSYEQYF

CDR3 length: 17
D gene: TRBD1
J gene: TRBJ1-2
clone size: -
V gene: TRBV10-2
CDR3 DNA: TGCGCCAGCAGCGAGTTTTTACAGGGGGCGCCTAACTATGGCTACACCTTC
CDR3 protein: CASSEFLQGAPNYGYTF

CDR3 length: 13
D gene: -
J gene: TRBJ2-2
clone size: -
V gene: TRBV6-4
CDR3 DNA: TGTGCCAGCAGTGATACTAACACCGGGGAGCTGTTTTTT
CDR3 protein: CASSDTNTGELFF

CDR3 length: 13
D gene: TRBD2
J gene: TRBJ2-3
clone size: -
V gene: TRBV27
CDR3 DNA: TGTGCCAGCAGTTACGGGGGGACGGATACGCAGTATTTT
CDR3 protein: CASSYGGTDTQYF